This T cell receptor beta chain was found in a study of spatial heterogeneity in lung cancer. The V and J ends lost 6 bases and 9 bases respectively, with 13 bases between them. Germline lookup yields CDR1 LNHNV and CDR2 YYDKDF (reference sequence). The CDR3 consists of 12 residues. Documented time point: sample taken at primary tumor resection. Without sorting, whole RNA was sequenced from tumor, nontumor lung or frozen PBMC. The donors, 70 to 80 patients with untreated early-stage non-small cell lung cancer, provided the samples. Every molecule of TCR cDNA had its own unique molecular identifier. TCRdb fed the 5' RACE reads into MiXCR, producing one record per CDR3 protein. The table has tens of thousands of distinct CDR3 sequences, approximately 7% seen once.

This chain joins TRBV15 and TRBJ2-3; TRBD1 is a possible D gene (5 bases). The source material was PBMCs, sampled at surgery. This receptor was identified in a female donor with early-stage non-small cell lung cancer. CDR3 amino acids: CATRQGRETQYF. The CDR3 region has the DNA TGTGCCACCAGGCAGGGTCGTGAAACGCAGTATTTT.